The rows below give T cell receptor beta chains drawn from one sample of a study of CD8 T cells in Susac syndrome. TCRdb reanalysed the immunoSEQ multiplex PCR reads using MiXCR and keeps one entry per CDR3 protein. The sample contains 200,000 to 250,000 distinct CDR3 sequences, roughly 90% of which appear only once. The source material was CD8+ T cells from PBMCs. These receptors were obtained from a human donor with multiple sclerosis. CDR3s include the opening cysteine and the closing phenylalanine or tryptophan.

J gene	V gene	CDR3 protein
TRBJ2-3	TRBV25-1	CASSAEARADTQYF
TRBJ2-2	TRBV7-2	CASSFDERSGELFF
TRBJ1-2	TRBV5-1	CALPLGGEGVYGYTF
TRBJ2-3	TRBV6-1	CASSREAGEETDTQYF
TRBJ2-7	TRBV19	CASSMGQGPDEQYF
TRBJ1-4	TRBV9	CASSVDGTGHEKLFF
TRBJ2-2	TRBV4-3	CASSQARSNTGELFF
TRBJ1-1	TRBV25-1	CASSELGTEAFF
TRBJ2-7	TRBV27	CASKETGGYEQYF
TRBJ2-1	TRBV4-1	CASSSSSGTGEQFF